The 20 T cell receptor beta chains listed next were all sequenced from one sample in a study of OX40 agonist ivuxolimab in advanced cancers. The repertoire was sequenced with immunoSEQ multiplex PCR; TCRdb's copy has only in-frame clones and lacks some. The data show approximately 75,000 clones, around four fifths seen once. This specimen consisted of CD4+ or CD8+ T cells sorted from blood, obtained in a trial of the OX40 agonist ivuxolimab. The origin of the receptors is an adult with an advanced solid tumor such as melanoma, head and neck, liver or kidney cancer.

This clone was counted between two and nine times. The chain carries TRBV5-6 and TRBJ1-6; maybe TRBD1 (5 bases). Germline-derived CDR1 and CDR2 are SGHDT and YYEEEE. V dropped 0 bases and J dropped 10 bases, with 14 bases sitting between them. The CDR3 runs 15 residues. The CDR3 loop is CASSLDTAQGSPLHF. The CDR3 DNA sequence: TGTGCCAGCAGCTTGGATACAGCCCAGGGCTCACCCCTCCACTTT.

This clone was counted only a few times. The rearrangement joins TRBV9 to TRBJ1-2; possible D gene TRBD1, 5 bases. Trimming stripped 0 bases from V and 1 base from J, with 7 bases between. The germline V gene encodes CDR1 SGDLS and CDR2 YYNGEE. The CDR3 length is 14 residues. For the CDR3, the DNA is TGTGCCAGCAGCGTAGGGCAGGGTAACTATGGCTACACCTTC. Encoded protein: CASSVGQGNYGYTF. Looking up the rest from reference TRBV9 and TRBJ1-2 gives the full variable domain: DSGVTQTPKHLITATGQRVTLRCSPRSGDLSVYWYQQSLDQGLQFLIQYYNGEERAKGNILERFSAQQFPDLHSELNLSSLELGDSALYFCASSVGQGNYGYTFGSGTRLTVV.

CDR3 region: CASSQAWGGTSGRNEQFF. The CDR3 DNA is TGCGCCAGCAGCCAAGCATGGGGGGGGACTAGCGGGAGAAATGAGCAGTTCTTC. V is TRBV4-1 and J is TRBJ2-1, with 14 bases that match TRBD2. Germline V lookup: CDR1 MGHRA, CDR2 YSYEKL. The CDR3 consists of 18 residues. The ends lost 1 base at V and 7 bases at J; junction bases unmatched: 9.

V and J are TRBV10-1 and TRBJ2-3; 7 positions match TRBD1. Per the germline V gene, CDR1 is WNHNN and CDR2 is SYGVQD (reference sequence). Losses at the gene ends were 6 bases for V and 3 bases for J; bases not matched to a gene: 6. The CDR3 runs to 14 residues. The CDR3 spells CASSSGTATDTQYF. The CDR3 nucleotides are TGCGCCAGCAGCTCCGGGACAGCAACAGATACGCAGTATTTT.

The J gene is TRBJ1-2, the V gene TRBV10-1; TRBD1 is a possible D gene (5 bases). CDR3 length: 13 residues. Germline V lookup: CDR1 WNHNN, CDR2 SYGVQD (reference sequence). V lost 6 bases and J 4 bases, leaving 12 bases between the germline ends. The DNA for the CDR3 is TGCGCCAGCAGGAGGGGACGAATCTATGGCTACACCTTC. This encodes CASRRGRIYGYTF.

The CDR3, as DNA: TGTGCCAGCAGCTTGTTCCAGAGACTCTCTGGAAACACCATATATTTT. Protein sequence: CASSLFQRLSGNTIYF. This chain uses TRBV5-6 with TRBJ1-3; the D is unclear. Germline CDR1 SGHDT, CDR2 YYEEEE. The CDR3 is 16 amino acids. V was cut by 1 base and J by 0 bases, with 11 bases left in between. The full variable domain, its missing parts supplied by reference TRBV5-6 and TRBJ1-3, is DAGVTQSPTHLIKTRGQQVTLRCSPKSGHDTVSWYQQALGQGPQFIFQYYEEEERQRGNFPDRFSGHQFPNYSSELNVNALLLGDSALYLCASSLFQRLSGNTIYFGEGSWLTVV.

The rearrangement links TRBV7-2 to TRBJ1-1, with D possibly being TRBD1 (5 bases). V shed 8 bases and J shed 5 bases, with 21 bases lying between them. The CDR3 length is 15 residues. Germline V gives CDR1 SGHTA, CDR2 FQGNSA. DNA for the CDR3: TGTGCCAGCGCAAAGGGTGGGGGAAGATGGACTGAAGCTTTCTTT. This sequence encodes CASAKGGGRWTEAFF.

J is TRBJ2-7 and V is TRBV6-6, with D perhaps being TRBD1 or TRBD2 (5 bases each). The CDR3 spans 15 residues. Deletions cut 6 bases from V and 2 bases from J, with 17 bases between. Germline V gene data show CDR1 as MNHNY and CDR2 as SVGAGI (reference sequence). The CDR3 nucleotides read TGTGCCAGCAGCCCCGGGGCGGGTAATACCTACGAGCAGTACTTC. Translated, it gives CASSPGAGNTYEQYF.

This chain joins TRBV6-5 and TRBJ1-2; possibly TRBD1 for D (6 bases). V was shortened by 5 bases and J by 3 bases, with 13 bases between the two germline ends. The CDR3 totals 14 residues. Germline V gives CDR1 MNHEY, CDR2 SVGAGI. CDR3 amino acids: CASSRNREYYGYTF. The CDR3 coding sequence is TGTGCCAGCAGTCGAAACAGGGAGTACTATGGCTACACCTTC.

This chain connects TRBV4-1 to TRBJ2-5, with D possibly matching TRBD2 (6 bases). The CDR3 extends over 16 amino acids. V was pared by 0 bases and J by 1 base, with 12 bases between. Germline CDR1 MGHRA, CDR2 YSYEKL. The CDR3 loop is CASSQDGAGLQETQYF. DNA for the CDR3: TGCGCCAGCAGCCAAGATGGAGCGGGCCTCCAAGAGACCCAGTACTTC.

The V call is TRBV4-1, the J call TRBJ1-2, with 8 positions matching TRBD1. CDR1 is MGHRA and CDR2 is YSYEKL in the germline V gene. The ends lost 3 bases at V and 8 bases at J; junction bases unmatched: 8. The CDR3 has 14 residues. The CDR3 protein is CASSHLDRDQGYTF. CDR3 DNA: TGCGCCAGCAGCCACCTGGACAGGGACCAGGGCTACACCTTC.

The chain employs TRBV2 and TRBJ1-1; weak D call: TRBD1 (6 bases). V lost 7 bases and J lost 5, with 20 bases in between. Germline V lookup: CDR1 SNHLY, CDR2 FYNNEI. The CDR3 is 15 residues long. DNA of the CDR3: TGTGCCAGCACACAGGGAAAGACTTTCAGGACTGAAGCTTTCTTT. Translated: CASTQGKTFRTEAFF.

The V call is TRBV30, the J call TRBJ2-7, with 11 bases identical to TRBD2. This CDR3 has 17 amino acids. CDR1 and CDR2 (germline): GTSNPN, SVGIG (reference sequence). The V segment lost 0 bases and the J segment 2 bases; nucleotides outside the gene matches: 9. The CDR3 is CAWSVWIAGGLAYEQYF. The DNA of the CDR3 is TGTGCCTGGAGTGTATGGATAGCGGGAGGGCTCGCCTACGAGCAGTACTTC.

V usage is TRBV20-1 and J usage is TRBJ2-7, with D tentatively TRBD1 or TRBD2 (5 bases each). Trimming took 3 bases from V and 5 from J, leaving 8 bases between them. The CDR3 has 11 residues. Germline V lookup: CDR1 DFQATT, CDR2 SNEGSKA (reference sequence). CDR3 DNA sequence: TGCAGTGCTAGTTTGGGGGACGAGCAGTACTTC. Protein product: CSASLGDEQYF.

Remarks on this clone: The junction shows a germline mismatch at one end, possibly a read error. This chain uses TRBV10-1 with TRBJ2-7; D is ambiguous. This CDR3 is 12 amino acids long. Germline values: CDR1 WNHNN, CDR2 SYGVQD (reference sequence). The CDR3 DNA reads as TGCGCCAGCAGTGAGGGTCCTGACGCAGTGGTCTTC. As protein: CASSEGPDAVVF.

V and J are TRBV6-5 and TRBJ2-7; TRBD2 agrees at 9 bases. The trim removed 2 bases at V and 6 bases at J, leaving 8 bases unmatched. The CDR3 is made up of 15 amino acids. Germline-derived CDR1 and CDR2 are MNHEY and SVGAGI. CDR3: CASSYRAGGLAEQYF. In nucleotides, the CDR3 is TGTGCCAGCAGTTACAGGGCGGGAGGGCTGGCCGAGCAGTACTTC.

This chain uses TRBV5-1 with TRBJ2-7, with D tentatively TRBD2 (5 bases). Looked up from germline, CDR1 is SGHRS and CDR2 is YFSETQ. Trimming pared 3 bases from V and 2 bases from J, leaving 18 bases between. This CDR3 has 16 residues. The chain's CDR3 is CASSSLEGGKAYEQYF. In DNA, the CDR3 is TGCGCCAGCAGCTCCTTAGAGGGTGGAAAGGCCTACGAGCAGTACTTC.

V usage is TRBV18 and J usage is TRBJ1-6, with D uncertain. The CDR3 extends over 15 amino acids. Trimming shortened V by 2 bases and J by 2 bases, and 7 bases separated the two germline ends. In germline, CDR1 is KGHSH, CDR2 LQKENI. This CDR3 is CASSPDSAYNSPLHF. CDR3 coding DNA: TGTGCCAGCTCACCAGATAGTGCCTATAATTCACCCCTCCACTTT. Supplemented by reference TRBV18 and TRBJ1-6, the full variable domain reads NAGVMQNPRHLVRRRGQEARLRCSPMKGHSHVYWYRQLPEEGLKFMVYLQKENIIDESGMPKERFSAEFPKEGPSILRIQQVVRGDSAAYFCASSPDSAYNSPLHFGNGTRLTVT.

For the CDR3, the DNA is TGTGCCACGGGGAGAGAGACCCAGTACTTC. Residues: CATGRETQYF. J is TRBJ2-5 and V is TRBV28; tentative D call: TRBD2 (5 bases). This CDR3 has 10 amino acids. Deletions cut 10 bases from V and 4 bases from J, with 7 bases between. Germline CDR1 is MDHEN and CDR2 is SYDVKM.

The chain combines TRBV18 with TRBJ1-6, with 9 positions matching TRBD1. Losses at the gene ends were 4 bases for V and 13 bases for J; bases not matched to a gene: 8. The CDR3 totals 14 residues. The V gene's germline CDR1 is KGHSH and CDR2 LQKENI. The CDR3 protein is CASSLRDRESPLHF. Here the CDR3 DNA reads TGTGCCAGCTCACTCCGGGACAGGGAAAGTCCCCTCCACTTT. The whole variable domain, remainder taken from reference TRBV18 and TRBJ1-6, is NAGVMQNPRHLVRRRGQEARLRCSPMKGHSHVYWYRQLPEEGLKFMVYLQKENIIDESGMPKERFSAEFPKEGPSILRIQQVVRGDSAAYFCASSLRDRESPLHFGNGTRLTVT.